Listed here are 17 T cell receptor beta chains from one sample, sequenced in a study of memory CD4+ T cells and cytomegalovirus serostatus. The protocol was immunoSEQ multiplex PCR, while the TCRdb copy is restricted to in-frame clones and leaves out a portion. The sample holds 52,000 or so clones, around 80% seen once. The sort gate was single viable CD3+CD4+CD8-CD45RO+ cells for memory CD4+ T cells. The sample taken for sequencing was memory CD4+ T cells from blood. Receptors originate from an adult in good health and CMV-seronegative.

The genes are TRBV9 and TRBJ1-5, with D possibly being TRBD1 (5 bases). Deletions cut 3 bases from V and 0 bases from J, with 7 bases between. CDR1 SGDLS and CDR2 YYNGEE come from the germline V gene. The CDR3 has 14 amino acids. The CDR3 sequence is CASSGGYSNQPQHF. The CDR3 DNA reads as TGTGCCAGCAGCGGGGGCTATAGCAATCAGCCCCAGCATTTT.

The chain recombines TRBV5-4 with TRBJ1-3; weak D call: TRBD1 (6 bases). The CDR3 contains 16 residues. Between the trimmed V and J ends, which lost 3 bases and 0 bases, there was a span of 13 bases. CDR1 is SGHNT, CDR2 YYREEE, per germline (reference sequence). CDR3 residues: CASSWGARSSGNTIYF. CDR3 DNA sequence: TGTGCCAGCAGCTGGGGGGCCAGAAGCTCTGGAAACACCATATATTTT.

The chain links TRBV19 to TRBJ1-5, with D possibly matching TRBD1 (6 bases). V dropped 7 bases and J dropped 4 bases, with 23 bases sitting between them. The CDR3 runs 17 residues. Germline CDR1 and CDR2: LNHDA and SQIVND (reference sequence). CDR3 coding DNA: TGTGCCAGTACCCCTAAGGGGGGAAATCGCCAAAATCAGCCCCAGCATTTT. This translates into CASTPKGGNRQNQPQHF.

J is TRBJ1-2 and V is TRBV7-3; D gene uncertain. The V and J ends lost 2 bases and 4 bases respectively, with 14 bases between them. CDR3 length: 15 amino acids. Germline CDR1 reads SGHTA; CDR2 reads FQGTGA. CDR3 in amino acids: CASSLEGLNSYGYTF. CDR3 nucleotide sequence: TGTGCCAGCAGCTTAGAGGGCTTAAACTCCTATGGCTACACCTTC.

The gene calls are TRBV2 and TRBJ1-6; D possibly corresponds to TRBD1 (5 bases). Trimming removed 6 bases at V and 10 bases at J, with 13 bases between. The CDR3 consists of 13 residues. The germline gives CDR1 SNHLY, CDR2 FYNNEI. Written as DNA, the CDR3 is TGTGCCAGCAGCCCCAGGGAGGAGTCACCCCTCCACTTT. This gives the protein CASSPREESPLHF.

V usage is TRBV19 and J usage is TRBJ2-5; D is unresolved. This CDR3 has 16 residues. Germline values: CDR1 LNHDA, CDR2 SQIVND (reference sequence). V lost 5 bases and J 5 bases, leaving 21 bases between the germline ends. The CDR3 DNA reads TGTGCCAGTAGTGGCACCCGAGCCAGCACTCGGGAGACCCAGTACTTC. This sequence encodes CASSGTRASTRETQYF.

The chain is built from TRBV6-5 and TRBJ2-7; 7 positions agree with TRBD1. The CDR3 is made up of 11 amino acids. CDR1 is MNHEY, CDR2 SVGAGI, per germline. V shed 7 bases and J 6 bases; nucleotides not matched to a gene: 3. CDR3 region: CASKTGSEQYF. CDR3 nucleotides: TGTGCCAGCAAGACAGGGTCCGAGCAGTACTTC.

The genes are TRBV28 and TRBJ2-2, with 9 positions matching TRBD2. The V gene's germline CDR1 is MDHEN and CDR2 SYDVKM. Losses at the gene ends were 7 bases for V and 5 bases for J; bases not matched to a gene: 8. The CDR3 covers 15 residues. The CDR3 loop reads CASKGGGRGTGELFF. The CDR3 region has the DNA TGTGCCAGCAAAGGAGGCGGGAGGGGGACCGGGGAGCTGTTTTTT.

The chain combines TRBV6-5 with TRBJ2-1; D uncertain. The V gene lost 6 bases and the J gene lost 8 bases, with 8 bases spanning the gap. The CDR3 is made up of 11 amino acids. Germline values: CDR1 MNHEY, CDR2 SVGAGI. The CDR3: CASRSNYEQFF. CDR3 DNA sequence: TGTGCCAGCAGAAGTAATTATGAGCAGTTCTTC.

The chain uses TRBV6-1 and TRBJ1-3; D gene uncertain. This CDR3 contains 15 residues. V lost 3 bases to trimming and J lost 0 bases, with 9 bases between them. Germline V gene data show CDR1 as MNHNS and CDR2 as SASEGT. The DNA of the CDR3 is TGTGCCAGCAGTGAGCCCCGGAGCTCTGGAAACACCATATATTTT. Its translation: CASSEPRSSGNTIYF.

The chain has TRBV29-1 and TRBJ2-3; tentatively, D is TRBD2 (5 bases). The CDR3 sequence is 11 residues long. Germline V gene data show CDR1 as SQVTM and CDR2 as ANQGSEA. The V and J ends lost 2 bases and 14 bases respectively, with 14 bases between them. The CDR3 region is CSVEIGIEGYF. CDR3 bases: TGCAGCGTTGAAATTGGTATAGAGGGGTATTTT.

The chain couples TRBV5-1 to TRBJ2-3; weak D call: TRBD2 (5 bases). Trimming cost V 6 bases and J 2 bases, with 13 bases left between them. Germline CDR1 SGHRS, CDR2 YFSETQ. The length of the CDR3 is 14 residues. CDR3 loop: CASTFTGNTDTQYF. CDR3 nucleotides: TGCGCCAGCACCTTCACCGGGAACACAGATACGCAGTATTTT. Together with reference TRBV5-1 and TRBJ2-3, the CDR3 gives the full variable domain: KAGVTQTPRYLIKTRGQQVTLSCSPISGHRSVSWYQQTPGQGLQFLFEYFSETQRNKGNFPGRFSGRQFSNSRSEMNVSTLELGDSALYLCASTFTGNTDTQYFGPGTRLTVL.

The chain carries TRBV28 and TRBJ2-3, with D tentatively TRBD1 (6 bases). CDR1 and CDR2 (germline): MDHEN, SYDVKM. The CDR3 contains 15 residues. Trimming left V 2 bases short and J 1 base short, with 10 bases between. The CDR3 DNA reads TGTGCCAGCAGTTTAGCCCGGACAGGCACAGATACGCAGTATTTT. Protein sequence: CASSLARTGTDTQYF.

The chain carries TRBV7-9 and TRBJ1-2; 8 bases align to TRBD1. This CDR3 is built from 15 residues. Germline values: CDR1 SEHNR, CDR2 FQNEAQ (reference sequence). The V segment lost 6 bases and the J segment 10 bases; nucleotides outside the gene matches: 16. CDR3 region: CASSLTGTGVFVYTF. CDR3 coding DNA: TGTGCCAGCAGTTTAACCGGGACAGGCGTATTCGTCTACACCTTC.

This chain links TRBV6-6 with TRBJ1-1; 8 bases are shared with TRBD1. Trimming at V came to 4 bases and at J to 4 bases, leaving 8 bases not matched to a gene. Looked up from germline, CDR1 is MNHNY and CDR2 is SVGAGI (reference sequence). CDR3 length: 15 amino acids. The DNA for the CDR3 is TGTGCCAGCAGTTCCTTCGCACAGGGGGGCACTGAAGCTTTCTTT. Amino acid sequence: CASSSFAQGGTEAFF.

This chain joins TRBV6-5 and TRBJ1-3, with unresolved D. Germline values: CDR1 MNHEY, CDR2 SVGAGI. The CDR3 runs to 14 residues. The germline V and J ends were trimmed by 2 bases and 0 bases, with 5 bases remaining between them. CDR3 residues: CASSYTDSGNTIYF. In DNA, the CDR3 is TGTGCCAGCAGTTACACGGACTCTGGAAACACCATATATTTT.

This chain connects TRBV7-2 to TRBJ1-5; the D is unclear. Germline assignment: CDR1 SGHTA and CDR2 FQGNSA. This CDR3 region has 16 residues. V shed 5 bases and J shed 5 bases, with 19 bases lying between them. CDR3 nucleotide sequence: TGTGCCAGCAGCCCGGCGGGCCTCGGAAGGGATCAGCCCCAGCATTTT. It specifies CASSPAGLGRDQPQHF.